This T cell receptor beta chain came from a study of shared clonotypes between healthy human individuals. CDR3 size: 15 residues. With 5 bases clipped from V and 4 bases from J, the junction kept 11 bases outside the gene matches. The germline V gene encodes CDR1 SGHNT and CDR2 YYREEE (reference sequence). Method: immunoSEQ multiplex PCR; TCRdb's copy keeps in-frame clones and lacks some. Here the sample spans under 2,500,000 clones, 95% being singletons. Each donor was a Caucasian adult residing in Nashville, Tennessee. Researchers partitioned CD4+ cells into CD45RA+ naive and CD45RA-negative memory subsets.

This chain joins TRBV5-4 and TRBJ2-5, with TRBD2 matching over 7 bases. The origin of this receptor is a man younger than 35 in good health. What was sequenced was naive CD4+ T cells sorted from blood. The subset was: CD45RA+ positively selected. DNA of the CDR3: TGTGCCAGCAGTCTAGAGGAGCGGGGTGGAGAGACCCAGTACTTC. As protein: CASSLEERGGETQYF.